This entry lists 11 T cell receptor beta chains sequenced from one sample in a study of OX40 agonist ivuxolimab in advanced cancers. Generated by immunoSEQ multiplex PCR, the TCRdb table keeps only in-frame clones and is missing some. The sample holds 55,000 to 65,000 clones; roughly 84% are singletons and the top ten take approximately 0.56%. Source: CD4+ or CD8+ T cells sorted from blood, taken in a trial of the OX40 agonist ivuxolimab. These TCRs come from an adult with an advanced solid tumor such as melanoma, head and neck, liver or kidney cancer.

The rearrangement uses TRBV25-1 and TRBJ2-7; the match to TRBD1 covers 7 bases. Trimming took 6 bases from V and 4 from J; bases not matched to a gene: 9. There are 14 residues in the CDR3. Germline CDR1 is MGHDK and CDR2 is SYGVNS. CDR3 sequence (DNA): TGTGCCAGCAGATTTACAGGGGTTGGGTACGAGCAGTACTTC. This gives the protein CASRFTGVGYEQYF.

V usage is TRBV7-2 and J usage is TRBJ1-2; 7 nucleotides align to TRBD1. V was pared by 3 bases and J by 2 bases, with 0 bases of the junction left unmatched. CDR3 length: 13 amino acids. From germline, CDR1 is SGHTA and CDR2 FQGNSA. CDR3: CASSLGQNYGYTF. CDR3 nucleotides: TGTGCCAGCAGCTTGGGACAGAACTATGGCTACACCTTC.

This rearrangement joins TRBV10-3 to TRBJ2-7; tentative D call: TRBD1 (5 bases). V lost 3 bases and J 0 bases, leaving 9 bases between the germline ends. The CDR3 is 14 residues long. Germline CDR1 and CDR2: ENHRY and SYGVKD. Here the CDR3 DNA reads TGTGCCATCAGTGATTCAGGGCTCTCCTACGAGCAGTACTTC. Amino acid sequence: CAISDSGLSYEQYF.

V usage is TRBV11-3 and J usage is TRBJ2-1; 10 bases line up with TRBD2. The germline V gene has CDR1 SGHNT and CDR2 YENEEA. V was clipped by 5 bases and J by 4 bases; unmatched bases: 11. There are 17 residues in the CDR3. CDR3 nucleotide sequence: TGTGCCAGCAGCCGAGCGGGAGGGTTTTTCGGTTACAATGAGCAGTTCTTC. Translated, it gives CASSRAGGFFGYNEQFF.

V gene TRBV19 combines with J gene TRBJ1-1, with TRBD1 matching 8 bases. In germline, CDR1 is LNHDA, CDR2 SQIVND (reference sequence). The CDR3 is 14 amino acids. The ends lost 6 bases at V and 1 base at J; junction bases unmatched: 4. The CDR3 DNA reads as TGTGCCAGTAGGACAGGGGCAAGGAACACTGAAGCTTTCTTT. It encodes CASRTGARNTEAFF.

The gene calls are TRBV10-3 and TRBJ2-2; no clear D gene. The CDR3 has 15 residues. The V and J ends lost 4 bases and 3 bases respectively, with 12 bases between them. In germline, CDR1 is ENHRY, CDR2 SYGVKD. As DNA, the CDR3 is TGTGCCATCAGTGGAAGTGGGCTGGACACCGGGGAGCTGTTTTTT. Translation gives CAISGSGLDTGELFF.

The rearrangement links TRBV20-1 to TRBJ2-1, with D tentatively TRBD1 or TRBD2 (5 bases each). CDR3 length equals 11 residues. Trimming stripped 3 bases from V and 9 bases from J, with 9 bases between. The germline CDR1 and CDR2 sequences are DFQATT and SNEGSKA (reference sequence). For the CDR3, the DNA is TGCAGTGCTAGTCGGGGCGGTGAGCAGTTCTTC. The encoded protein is CSASRGGEQFF.

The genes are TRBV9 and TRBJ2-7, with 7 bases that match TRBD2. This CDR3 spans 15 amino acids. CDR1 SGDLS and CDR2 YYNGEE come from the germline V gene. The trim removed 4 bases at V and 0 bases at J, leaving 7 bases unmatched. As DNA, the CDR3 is TGTGCCAGCAGCCAACTAGCGACCGGCTCCTACGAGCAGTACTTC. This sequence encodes CASSQLATGSYEQYF.

CDR3 sequence: CASSPLDEQFF. The CDR3, as DNA: TGTGCCAGCTCACCGTTGGATGAGCAGTTCTTC. The J gene is TRBJ2-1, the V gene TRBV18; D not certain. There are 11 residues in the CDR3. Trimming removed 3 bases at V and 8 bases at J, with 5 bases between. CDR1 KGHSH and CDR2 LQKENI come from the germline V gene.

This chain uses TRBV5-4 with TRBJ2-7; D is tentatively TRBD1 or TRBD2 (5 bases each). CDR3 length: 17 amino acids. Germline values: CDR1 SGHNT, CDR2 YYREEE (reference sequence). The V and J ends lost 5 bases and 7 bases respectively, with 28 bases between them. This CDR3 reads CASRGDAASGGSREQYF. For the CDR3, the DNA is TGTGCCAGCAGAGGGGATGCAGCCAGTGGGGGTTCTAGGGAGCAGTACTTC.

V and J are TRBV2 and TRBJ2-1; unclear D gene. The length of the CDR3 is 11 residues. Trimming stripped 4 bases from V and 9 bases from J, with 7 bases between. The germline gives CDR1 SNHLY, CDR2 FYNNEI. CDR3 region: CASSVGFEQFF. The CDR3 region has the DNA TGTGCCAGCAGTGTCGGGTTTGAGCAGTTCTTC.